The 27 T cell receptor beta chains presented below share a single source sample, sequenced in a study of Tregs in tolerant kidney transplant recipients. Mixed chimerism was transient after nonmyeloablative marrow transplants from related graft donors. Repertoires were generated with immunoSEQ multiplex PCR, while TCRdb's copy carries only in-frame clones and drops some. This table has about 81,000 clones, roughly 91% appearing once. The source was CD4+ T cells from blood (PBMCs), collected 24 months after the transplant. The receptors come from a human patient who received a combined kidney and bone marrow transplant. Some T cells may possibly be graft donor cells.

This clone has only a few counts. The gene calls are TRBV2 and TRBJ1-1, with 9 bases lining up with TRBD1. Losses at the gene ends were 5 bases for V and 1 base for J; bases not matched to a gene: 2. Germline lookup yields CDR1 SNHLY and CDR2 FYNNEI. The CDR3 sequence is 14 residues long. The CDR3 nucleotides are TGTGCCAGCAGTTGGGACAGGGAGAACACTGAAGCTTTCTTT. Amino acids: CASSWDRENTEAFF. The full variable domain, rest sourced from reference TRBV2 and TRBJ1-1, is EPEVTQTPSHQVTQMGQEVILRCVPISNHLYFYWYRQILGQKVEFLVSFYNNEISEKSEIFDDQFSVERPDGSNFTLKIRSTKLEDSAMYFCASSWDRENTEAFFGQGTRLTVV.

The chain joins TRBV5-1 to TRBJ2-3; 11 bases fit TRBD2. V dropped 4 bases and J dropped 2; count of bases not matched to a gene: 9. CDR1 is SGHRS and CDR2 is YFSETQ in the germline V gene. This CDR3 is 17 amino acids long. CDR3 DNA: TGCGCCAGCAGCCTCCTAGGACTAGCGGGTTCCACAGATACGCAGTATTTT. Its translation: CASSLLGLAGSTDTQYF.

The rearrangement joins TRBV7-2 to TRBJ2-1; 7 positions match TRBD1. V shed 2 bases, J shed 8 bases, and the junction held 3 bases outside the gene matches. The CDR3 totals 13 residues. Germline lookup yields CDR1 SGHTA and CDR2 FQGNSA. As DNA, the CDR3 is TGTGCCAGCAGCTTACTTCAGGGGGATGAGCAGTTCTTC. It yields the protein CASSLLQGDEQFF.

CDR3: CASSRTGGDTEAFF. The CDR3 nucleotides are TGTGCCAGTAGTAGGACAGGGGGGGACACTGAAGCTTTCTTT. The chain recombines TRBV19 with TRBJ1-1; 10 bases line up with TRBD1. The germline V gene has CDR1 LNHDA and CDR2 SQIVND (reference sequence). The CDR3 sequence is 14 residues long. The V segment lost 4 bases and the J segment 3 bases; nucleotides outside the gene matches: 2.

With respect to this clone: One junction end does not reproduce the germline sequence, and a read error may be involved. Other DNA sequences in this sample translate to the same CDR3. The rearrangement uses TRBV2 and TRBJ1-6; the match to TRBD1 covers 7 bases. The CDR3 runs to 15 residues. CDR1 and CDR2 from the germline V gene are SNHLY and FYNNEI. In DNA form, the CDR3 reads TGTGCCAGCAGTACACAGGGGCCAGATAATTCCCCCCTCCACTTT. This gives the protein CASSTQGPDNSPLHF.

This clone appeared a single time. The rearrangement uses TRBV4-1 and TRBJ2-5, with 7 bases identical to TRBD1. Germline CDR1 MGHRA, CDR2 YSYEKL. This CDR3 spans 13 amino acids. Germline trimming cut 8 bases from V and 5 bases from J; bases unmatched to any gene: 8. The CDR3 here is CASGYRGKETQYF. The CDR3 DNA follows: TGCGCCAGCGGATACAGGGGTAAGGAGACCCAGTACTTC.

This clone was counted a single time. The CDR3 here is CAITTENTGELFF. The CDR3, as DNA: TGTGCCATCACAACAGAGAACACCGGGGAGCTGTTTTTT. The rearrangement joins TRBV21-1 to TRBJ2-2; the DNA was not used to check the table's D call, TRBD1. TRBV21-1 is listed as a pseudogene. The CDR3 loop spans 13 amino acids.

This clone was counted only a few times. The rearrangement uses TRBV4-3 and TRBJ2-1; 10 nucleotides align to TRBD2. Germline CDR1 is LGHNA and CDR2 is YSLEER. With V trimmed by 1 base and J by 6 bases, 3 bases remained unmatched. This CDR3 contains 15 residues. The chain's CDR3 is CASSQAKREGNEQFF. Written as DNA, the CDR3 is TGCGCCAGCAGCCAAGCGAAGCGGGAGGGCAATGAGCAGTTCTTC.

The chain is built from TRBV2 and TRBJ1-2; D unclear. Germline loops: CDR1 SNHLY, CDR2 FYNNEI. The germline V and J ends were trimmed by 11 bases and 4 bases, with 11 bases remaining between them. This CDR3 spans 11 amino acids. CDR3 in amino acids: CAGTPSYGYTF. CDR3 nucleotide sequence: TGTGCCGGTACACCTTCCTATGGCTACACCTTC.

This sequence joins TRBV6-1 and TRBJ2-6; D unclear. Germline CDR1 reads MNHNS; CDR2 reads SASEGT. This CDR3 is built from 14 residues. V shed 7 bases and J shed 2 bases, with 9 bases lying between them. This CDR3 is CASKRDPGANVLTF. The CDR3 DNA reads as TGTGCCAGCAAACGAGATCCTGGGGCCAACGTCCTGACTTTC.

This clone was counted only a few times. This chain connects TRBV18 to TRBJ1-3; possible D gene TRBD1, 6 bases. The CDR3 consists of 13 residues. Germline assignment: CDR1 KGHSH and CDR2 LQKENI. Trimming took off 5 bases at V and 4 bases at J, with 9 bases between the two ends. The CDR3 DNA reads TGTGCCAGCTCAAACAGGGCGGGAAACACCATATATTTT. Protein sequence: CASSNRAGNTIYF.

The V and J genes are TRBV29-1 and TRBJ2-5; TRBD2 aligns across 13 bases. Germline CDR1 and CDR2: SQVTM and ANQGSEA. V shed 7 bases, J shed 5 bases, and the junction held 4 bases outside the gene matches. This CDR3 contains 13 residues. The CDR3 DNA is TGCAGCGCCCCGACTAGCGGGGGGGAGACCCAGTACTTC. Amino acid sequence: CSAPTSGGETQYF.

The chain has TRBV4-3 and TRBJ2-3; 12 positions agree with TRBD2. Germline values: CDR1 LGHNA, CDR2 YSLEER. V dropped 3 bases and J dropped 7; count of bases not matched to a gene: 8. This CDR3 has 16 amino acids. CDR3 nucleotides: TGCGCCAGCAGCCACATACTAGCGGGGGGATCTAATACGCAGTATTTT. It yields the protein CASSHILAGGSNTQYF.

J is TRBJ2-6 and V is TRBV18, with no clear D. The CDR3 loop spans 15 amino acids. CDR1 is KGHSH, CDR2 LQKENI, per germline. V lost 1 base and J lost 4, with 8 bases in between. CDR3 protein: CASSPRATGANVLTF. As DNA, the CDR3 is TGTGCCAGCTCACCACGGGCCACCGGGGCCAACGTCCTGACTTTC.

The V and J genes are TRBV29-1 and TRBJ2-7; 13 nucleotides align to TRBD2. Germline CDR1 is SQVTM and CDR2 is ANQGSEA. Trimming removed 5 bases from V and 0 bases from J; junction bases left unmatched: 4. This CDR3 comprises 15 residues. CDR3 in DNA: TGCAGCGTTTCCGGGACTAGCGGGGTCTCCTACGAGCAGTACTTC. It is translated as CSVSGTSGVSYEQYF.

This clone appeared a single time. The chain couples TRBV7-2 to TRBJ2-7; 11 bases are shared with TRBD2. Germline trimming cut 4 bases from V and 0 bases from J; bases unmatched to any gene: 11. This CDR3 spans 18 amino acids. Germline-derived CDR1 and CDR2 are SGHTA and FQGNSA. For the CDR3, the DNA is TGTGCCAGCAGCTCCGGGACTAGCGGACGTTTATTCTCCTACGAGCAGTACTTC. Translating it yields CASSSGTSGRLFSYEQYF.

The chain is built from TRBV5-6 and TRBJ1-4; 8 bases are a match to TRBD1. With 0 bases clipped from V and 6 bases from J, the junction kept 4 bases outside the gene matches. CDR1 and CDR2 (germline): SGHDT, YYEEEE. The CDR3 length is 15 residues. CDR3 residues: CASSLARGQDEKLFF. DNA of the CDR3: TGTGCCAGCAGCTTGGCCCGGGGACAGGATGAAAAACTGTTTTTT.

This chain connects TRBV4-3 to TRBJ2-3; D not resolved. Trimming took off 0 bases at V and 9 bases at J, with 13 bases between the two ends. From germline, CDR1 is LGHNA and CDR2 YSLEER. CDR3 length equals 14 residues. The CDR3 loop reads CASSQDKTPRTQYF. The CDR3 nucleotides are TGCGCCAGCAGCCAAGACAAAACCCCCAGGACGCAGTATTTT.

The rearrangement uses TRBV19 and TRBJ1-1; TRBD1 aligns across 8 bases. V was clipped by 1 base and J by 4 bases; unmatched bases: 5. Germline lookup yields CDR1 LNHDA and CDR2 SQIVND (reference sequence). This CDR3 has 15 residues. The CDR3 DNA reads TGTGCCAGTAGTATAGGTAGGACAGGGAGCACTGAAGCTTTCTTT. It is translated as CASSIGRTGSTEAFF.

This chain joins TRBV7-6 and TRBJ2-1, with TRBD1 as a possible D gene (6 bases). The CDR3 has 17 amino acids. CDR1 is SGHVS and CDR2 is FNYEAQ in the germline V gene. V shed 2 bases and J shed 2 bases, with 16 bases lying between them. The CDR3 nucleotides read TGTGCCAGCAGCTTACGACCCTCAGGGGTTGCCTACAATGAGCAGTTCTTC. It yields the protein CASSLRPSGVAYNEQFF.

V is TRBV6-4 and J is TRBJ2-2; D is ambiguous. The V end lost 3 bases, the J end lost 5 bases, and 10 bases lay between the germline ends. In germline, CDR1 is MRHNA, CDR2 SNTAGT. CDR3 length: 14 amino acids. In nucleotides, the CDR3 is TGTGCCAGCAGTGATGGTGCACAGACCGGGGAGCTGTTTTTT. Amino acid sequence: CASSDGAQTGELFF.

This sequence joins TRBV7-2 and TRBJ2-7, with 10 positions matching TRBD2. The germline gives CDR1 SGHTA, CDR2 FQGNSA. CDR3 length: 15 amino acids. J lost 4 bases, V lost 5 bases, and 8 bases had no gene match. The CDR3 reads CASSPAPGLAYEQYF. As DNA, the CDR3 is TGTGCCAGCAGCCCCGCGCCGGGACTAGCGTACGAGCAGTACTTC.

The V and J genes are TRBV6-6 and TRBJ2-7, with a weak D call TRBD1 (5 bases). V was clipped by 6 bases and J by 2 bases, with 17 bases between them. The CDR3 is made up of 15 amino acids. Per germline, CDR1 MNHNY and CDR2 SVGAGI (reference sequence). The CDR3 region has the DNA TGTGCCAGCAGAAAACCAGGGTCCCCTACCTACGAGCAGTACTTC. The encoded protein is CASRKPGSPTYEQYF.

A single count supports this clone. The V call is TRBV11-2, the J call TRBJ2-3; TRBD1 agrees at 7 bases. The CDR3 contains 15 residues. J lost 4 bases, V lost 0 bases, and 4 bases had no gene match. CDR1 and CDR2 from the germline V gene are SGHAT and FQNNGV. This chain's CDR3 is CASSLDRQGADTQYF. As DNA, the CDR3 is TGTGCCAGCAGCTTAGATAGACAGGGTGCAGATACGCAGTATTTT.

The chain joins TRBV5-5 to TRBJ1-4, with TRBD1 matching over 7 bases. Germline-derived CDR1 and CDR2 are SGHKS and YYEKEE (reference sequence). Trimming took 1 base from V and 6 from J; bases not matched to a gene: 3. The CDR3 is 14 amino acids. The CDR3 sequence is CASSLPGGYEKLFF. The CDR3, as DNA: TGTGCCAGCAGCTTGCCAGGGGGGTATGAAAAACTGTTTTTT.

This chain joins TRBV7-2 and TRBJ2-7, with D possibly being TRBD1 (5 bases). The CDR3 is 14 amino acids. Trimming took off 1 base at V and 4 bases at J, with 11 bases between the two ends. From germline, CDR1 is SGHTA and CDR2 FQGNSA. Here the CDR3 DNA reads TGTGCCAGCAGCTTAGATGGCAGGGTTTACGAGCAGTACTTC. Protein sequence: CASSLDGRVYEQYF.

The chain joins TRBV7-9 to TRBJ2-1; 10 bases map to TRBD2. This CDR3 is built from 14 residues. Germline lookup yields CDR1 SEHNR and CDR2 FQNEAQ (reference sequence). Unmatched junction bases numbered 7, after V lost 7 bases and J lost 7 bases. As DNA, the CDR3 is TGTGCCAGCAACGGACTAGCGGTATTTAATGAGCAGTTCTTC. Translating it yields CASNGLAVFNEQFF.